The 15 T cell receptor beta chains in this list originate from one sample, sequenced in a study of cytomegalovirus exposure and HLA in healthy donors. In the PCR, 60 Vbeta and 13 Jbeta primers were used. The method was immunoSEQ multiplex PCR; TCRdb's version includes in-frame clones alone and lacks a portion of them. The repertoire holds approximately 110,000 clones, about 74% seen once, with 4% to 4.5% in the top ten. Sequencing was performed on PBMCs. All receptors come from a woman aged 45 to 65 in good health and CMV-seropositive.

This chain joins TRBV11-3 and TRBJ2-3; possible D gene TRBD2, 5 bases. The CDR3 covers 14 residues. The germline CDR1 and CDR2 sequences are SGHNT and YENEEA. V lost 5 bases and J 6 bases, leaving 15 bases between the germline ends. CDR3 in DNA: TGTGCCAGCAGCCGGGATAATCATGGGGATACGCAGTATTTT. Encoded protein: CASSRDNHGDTQYF.

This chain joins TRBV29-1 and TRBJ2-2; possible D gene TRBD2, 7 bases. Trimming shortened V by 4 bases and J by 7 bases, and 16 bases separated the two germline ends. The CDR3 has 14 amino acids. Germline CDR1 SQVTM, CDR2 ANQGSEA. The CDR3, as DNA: TGCAGCGTTGGGGGAGGGGGTACGGACGGGGAGCTGTTTTTT. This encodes CSVGGGGTDGELFF.

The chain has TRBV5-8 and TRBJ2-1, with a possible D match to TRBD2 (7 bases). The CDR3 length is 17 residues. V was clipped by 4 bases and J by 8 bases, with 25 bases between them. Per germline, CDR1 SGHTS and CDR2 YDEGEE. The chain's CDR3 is CASSPEGGAGGGDEQFF. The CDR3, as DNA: TGTGCCAGCAGCCCGGAAGGGGGGGCTGGGGGTGGCGATGAGCAGTTCTTC. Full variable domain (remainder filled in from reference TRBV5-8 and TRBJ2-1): EAGVTQSPTHLIKTRGQQATLRCSPISGHTSVYWYQQALGLGLQFLLWYDEGEERNRGNFPPRFSGRQFPNYSSELNVNALELEDSALYLCASSPEGGAGGGDEQFFGPGTRLTVL.

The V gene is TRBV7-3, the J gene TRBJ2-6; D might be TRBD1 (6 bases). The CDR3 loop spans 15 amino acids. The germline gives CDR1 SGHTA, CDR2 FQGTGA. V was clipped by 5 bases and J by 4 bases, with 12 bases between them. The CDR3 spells CASSPQGTGANVLTF. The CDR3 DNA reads TGTGCCAGCAGCCCACAGGGAACCGGGGCCAACGTCCTGACTTTC.

CDR3 protein: CASKSQAGADTQYF. The CDR3 coding sequence is TGTGCCAGCAAATCCCAAGCGGGAGCGGATACGCAGTATTTT. This chain connects TRBV6-4 to TRBJ2-3, with 8 bases that match TRBD2. Germline CDR1 is MRHNA and CDR2 is SNTAGT. CDR3 length: 14 residues. The V and J ends lost 7 bases and 6 bases, in that order; junction bases with no gene match: 9.

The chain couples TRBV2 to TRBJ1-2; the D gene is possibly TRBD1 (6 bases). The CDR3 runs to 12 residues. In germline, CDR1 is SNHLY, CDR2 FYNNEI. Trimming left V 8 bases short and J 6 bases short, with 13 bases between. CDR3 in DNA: TGTGCCAGCGGGGGCCGCCGGAATGGCTACACCTTC. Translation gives CASGGRRNGYTF.

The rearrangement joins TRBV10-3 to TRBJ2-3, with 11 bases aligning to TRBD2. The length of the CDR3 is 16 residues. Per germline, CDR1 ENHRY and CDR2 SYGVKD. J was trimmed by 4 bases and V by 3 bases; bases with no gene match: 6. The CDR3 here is CAISDSSGGVPDTQYF. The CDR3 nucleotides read TGTGCCATCAGTGATAGTAGCGGGGGGGTTCCAGATACGCAGTATTTT.

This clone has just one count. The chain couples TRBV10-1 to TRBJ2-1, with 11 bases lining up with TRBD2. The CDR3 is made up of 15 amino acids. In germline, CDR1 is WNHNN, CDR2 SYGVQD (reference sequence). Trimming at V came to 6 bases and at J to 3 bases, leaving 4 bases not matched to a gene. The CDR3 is CASSNSGGGYNEQFF. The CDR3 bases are TGCGCCAGCAGCAATAGCGGGGGGGGCTACAATGAGCAGTTCTTC.

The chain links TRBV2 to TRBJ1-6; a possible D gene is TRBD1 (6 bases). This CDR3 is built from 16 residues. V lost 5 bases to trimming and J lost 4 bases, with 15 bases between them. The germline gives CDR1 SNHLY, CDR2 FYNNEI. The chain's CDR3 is CASSWGGGVYNSPLHF. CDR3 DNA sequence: TGTGCCAGCAGTTGGGGGGGCGGGGTATATAATTCACCCCTCCACTTT.

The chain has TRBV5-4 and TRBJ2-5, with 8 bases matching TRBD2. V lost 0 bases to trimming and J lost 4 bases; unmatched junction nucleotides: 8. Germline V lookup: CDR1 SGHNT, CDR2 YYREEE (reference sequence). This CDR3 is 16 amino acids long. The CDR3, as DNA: TGTGCCAGCAGCTTGGCCGTCGGCGGGGGGAGAGAGACCCAGTACTTC. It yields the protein CASSLAVGGGRETQYF.

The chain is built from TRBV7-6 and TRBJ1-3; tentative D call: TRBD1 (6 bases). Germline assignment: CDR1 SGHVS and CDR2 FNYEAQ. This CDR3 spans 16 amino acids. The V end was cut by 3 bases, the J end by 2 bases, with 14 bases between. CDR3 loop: CASSFGTGTTGNTIYF. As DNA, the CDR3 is TGTGCCAGCAGCTTCGGCACAGGGACCACTGGAAACACCATATATTTT.

The DNA for the CDR3 is TGTGCCAGCAGCTTGATTGACGGGGTCTATGGCTACACCTTC. Protein: CASSLIDGVYGYTF. The chain is built from TRBV7-2 and TRBJ1-2; D not resolved. The CDR3 contains 14 residues. The germline V gene encodes CDR1 SGHTA and CDR2 FQGNSA. Trimming removed 3 bases at V and 4 bases at J, with 12 bases between.

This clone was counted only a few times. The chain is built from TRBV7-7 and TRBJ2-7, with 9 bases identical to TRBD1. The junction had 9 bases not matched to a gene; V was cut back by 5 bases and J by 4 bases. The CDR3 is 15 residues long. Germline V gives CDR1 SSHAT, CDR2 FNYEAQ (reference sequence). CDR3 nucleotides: TGTGCCAGCAGCGTCCGCGGGACAGGGAGATACGAGCAGTACTTC. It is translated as CASSVRGTGRYEQYF.

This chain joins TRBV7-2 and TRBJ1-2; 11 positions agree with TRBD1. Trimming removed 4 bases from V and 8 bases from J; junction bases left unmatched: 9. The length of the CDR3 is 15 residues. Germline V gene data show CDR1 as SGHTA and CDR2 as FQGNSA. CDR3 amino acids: CASSYWTGGNGGYTF. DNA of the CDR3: TGTGCCAGCAGCTACTGGACAGGGGGCAATGGCGGCTACACCTTC.

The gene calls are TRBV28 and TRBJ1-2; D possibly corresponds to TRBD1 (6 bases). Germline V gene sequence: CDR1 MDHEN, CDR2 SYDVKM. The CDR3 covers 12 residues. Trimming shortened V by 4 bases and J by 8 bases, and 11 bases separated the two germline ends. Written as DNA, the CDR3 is TGTGCCAGCAGTTCGAACAGGGACGGCTACACCTTC. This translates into CASSSNRDGYTF.